The clone carrying this T cell receptor (beta chain) was detected only a few times. The antigen is not known. This entry belongs to a study of response to subunit inactivated influenza vaccine. Whole-study results and caveats: Each seasonal flu vaccination may recruit only limited new T cells, authors suggested.

V gave up 0 bases and J gave up 5 bases; unmatched junction bases: 14. This CDR3 is built from 18 residues. The germline V gene encodes CDR1 SGHRS and CDR2 YFSETQ. TCRdb itself ran the RT-PCR reads through MiXCR, one entry per CDR3 protein. The sample comprises approximately 290,000 distinct CDR3 sequences, about 20% of which are singletons, and 10% rests with the top ten. Here the sequenced sample was PBMCs from blood, taken approximately 22 months after vaccination. This TCR derives from a man aged 45 to 75 who received an inactivated influenza vaccine. The chain couples TRBV5-1 to TRBJ2-1, with TRBD1 matching 7 bases. The CDR3 sequence is CASSLALFRDSTNNEQFF. The DNA of the CDR3 is TGCGCCAGCAGCTTGGCCCTATTCCGGGACAGTACGAACAATGAGCAGTTCTTC. Combining the CDR3 with reference TRBV5-1 and TRBJ2-1 gives the whole variable domain KAGVTQTPRYLIKTRGQQVTLSCSPISGHRSVSWYQQTPGQGLQFLFEYFSETQRNKGNFPGRFSGRQFSNSRSEMNVSTLELGDSALYLCASSLALFRDSTNNEQFFGPGTRLTVL.